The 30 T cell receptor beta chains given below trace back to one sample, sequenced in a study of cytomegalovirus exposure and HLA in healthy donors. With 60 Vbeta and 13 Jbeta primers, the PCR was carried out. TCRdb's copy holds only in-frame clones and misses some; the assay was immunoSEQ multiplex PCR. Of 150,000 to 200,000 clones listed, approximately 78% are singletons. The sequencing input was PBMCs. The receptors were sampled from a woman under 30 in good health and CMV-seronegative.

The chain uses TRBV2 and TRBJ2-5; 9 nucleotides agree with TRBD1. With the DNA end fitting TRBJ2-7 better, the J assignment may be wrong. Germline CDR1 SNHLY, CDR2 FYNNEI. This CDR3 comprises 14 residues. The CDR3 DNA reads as TGTGCCAGCACAGGACAGGGGTCCGACTACGAGCAGTACTTC. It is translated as CASTGQGSDYEQYF.

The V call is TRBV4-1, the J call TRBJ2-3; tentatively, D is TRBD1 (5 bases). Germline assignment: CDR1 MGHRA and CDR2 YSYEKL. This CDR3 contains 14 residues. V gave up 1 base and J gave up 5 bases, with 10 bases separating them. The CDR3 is CASSQVTQGDTQYF. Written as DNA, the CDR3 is TGCGCCAGCAGCCAAGTTACGCAGGGAGATACGCAGTATTTT.

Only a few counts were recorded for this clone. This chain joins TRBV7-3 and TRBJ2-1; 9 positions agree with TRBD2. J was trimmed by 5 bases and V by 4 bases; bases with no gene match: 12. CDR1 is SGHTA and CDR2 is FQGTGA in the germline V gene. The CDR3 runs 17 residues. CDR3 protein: CASSSSPGLARNNEQFF. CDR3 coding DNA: TGTGCCAGCAGCTCCTCGCCCGGACTAGCGAGAAACAATGAGCAGTTCTTC. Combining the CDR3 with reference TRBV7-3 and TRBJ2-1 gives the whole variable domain GAGVSQTPSNKVTEKGKYVELRCDPISGHTALYWYRQSLGQGPEFLIYFQGTGAADDSGLPNDRFFAVRPEGSVSTLKIQRTERGDSAVYLCASSSSPGLARNNEQFFGPGTRLTVL.

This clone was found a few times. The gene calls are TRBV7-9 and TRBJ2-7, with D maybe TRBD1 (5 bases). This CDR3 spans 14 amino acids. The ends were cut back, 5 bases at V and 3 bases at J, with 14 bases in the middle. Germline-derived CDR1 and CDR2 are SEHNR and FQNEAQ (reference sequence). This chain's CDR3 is CASSTYDRSYEQYF. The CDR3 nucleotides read TGTGCCAGCAGCACATATGACAGAAGCTACGAGCAGTACTTC.

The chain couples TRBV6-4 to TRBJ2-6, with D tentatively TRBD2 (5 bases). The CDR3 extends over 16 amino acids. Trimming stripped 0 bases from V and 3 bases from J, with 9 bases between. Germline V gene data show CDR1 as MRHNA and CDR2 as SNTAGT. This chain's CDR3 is CASSDSTGSGANVLTF. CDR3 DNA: TGTGCCAGCAGTGACTCGACTGGGAGTGGGGCCAACGTCCTGACTTTC.

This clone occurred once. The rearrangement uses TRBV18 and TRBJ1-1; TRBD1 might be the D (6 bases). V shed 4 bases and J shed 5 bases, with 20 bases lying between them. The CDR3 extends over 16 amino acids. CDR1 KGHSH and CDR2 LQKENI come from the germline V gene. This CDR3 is CASSQRGGGAGTEAFF. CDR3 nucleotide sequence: TGTGCCAGCTCACAACGCGGGGGGGGCGCGGGGACTGAAGCTTTCTTT.

Written as DNA, the CDR3 is TGCGCCAGCAGCTCCGACAGCGTACGTTCTAATGAAAAACTGTTTTTT. Translation: CASSSDSVRSNEKLFF. The V call is TRBV5-1, the J call TRBJ1-4, with D maybe TRBD1 (5 bases). CDR3 length equals 16 residues. The germline V gene encodes CDR1 SGHRS and CDR2 YFSETQ. V lost 3 bases and J lost 3, with 15 bases in between.

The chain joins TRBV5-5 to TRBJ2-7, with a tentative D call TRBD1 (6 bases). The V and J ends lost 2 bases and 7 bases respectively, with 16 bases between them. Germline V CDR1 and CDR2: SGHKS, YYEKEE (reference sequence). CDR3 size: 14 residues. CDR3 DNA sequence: TGTGCCAGCAGCTTCCTAACAGGGTCTCGAGAGCAGTACTTC. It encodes CASSFLTGSREQYF.

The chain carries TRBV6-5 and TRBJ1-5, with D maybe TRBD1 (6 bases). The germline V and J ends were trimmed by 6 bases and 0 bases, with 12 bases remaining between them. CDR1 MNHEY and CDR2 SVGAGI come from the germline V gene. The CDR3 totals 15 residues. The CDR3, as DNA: TGTGCCAGCAGGGGTGCAGGGGCTAGCAATCAGCCCCAGCATTTT. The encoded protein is CASRGAGASNQPQHF.

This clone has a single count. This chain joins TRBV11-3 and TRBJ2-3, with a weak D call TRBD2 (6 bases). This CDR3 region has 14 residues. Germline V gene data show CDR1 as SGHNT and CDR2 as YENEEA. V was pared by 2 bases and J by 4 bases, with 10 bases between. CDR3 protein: CASSLNGRPDTQYF. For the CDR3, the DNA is TGTGCCAGCAGCTTAAACGGGAGACCAGATACGCAGTATTTT.

The CDR3 DNA reads TGTGCCAGCAGTGGGGAGGGTTCCTACGAGCAGTACTTC. This gives the protein CASSGEGSYEQYF. V is TRBV6-5 and J is TRBJ2-7; TRBD2 aligns across 7 bases. V shed 5 bases and J 1 base; nucleotides not matched to a gene: 2. This CDR3 contains 13 residues. CDR1 MNHEY and CDR2 SVGAGI come from the germline V gene.

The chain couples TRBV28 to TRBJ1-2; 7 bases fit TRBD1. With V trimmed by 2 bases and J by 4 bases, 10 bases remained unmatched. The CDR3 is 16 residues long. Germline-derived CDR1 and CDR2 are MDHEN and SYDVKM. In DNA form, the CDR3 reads TGTGCCAGCAGTTTACTTTACGAGGACAGGCTCTATGGCTACACCTTC. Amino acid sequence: CASSLLYEDRLYGYTF.

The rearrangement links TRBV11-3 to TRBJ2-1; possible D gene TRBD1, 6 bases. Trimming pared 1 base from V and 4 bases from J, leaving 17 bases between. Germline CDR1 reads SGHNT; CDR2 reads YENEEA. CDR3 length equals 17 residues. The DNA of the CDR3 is TGTGCCAGCAGCTTAGGTGTCGCCGGGACACAATACAATGAGCAGTTCTTC. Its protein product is CASSLGVAGTQYNEQFF.

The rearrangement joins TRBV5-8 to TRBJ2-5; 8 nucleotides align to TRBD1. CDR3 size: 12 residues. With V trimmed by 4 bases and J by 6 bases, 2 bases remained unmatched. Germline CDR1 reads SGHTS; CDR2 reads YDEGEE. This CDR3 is CASSGQGKTQYF. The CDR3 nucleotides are TGTGCCAGCAGCGGACAGGGCAAGACCCAGTACTTC.

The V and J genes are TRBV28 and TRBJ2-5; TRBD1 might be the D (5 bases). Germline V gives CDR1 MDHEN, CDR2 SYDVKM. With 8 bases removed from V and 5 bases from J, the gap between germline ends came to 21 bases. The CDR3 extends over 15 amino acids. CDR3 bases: TGTGCCAGCTCAAGGGGTAGTGAGGTTTGGGAGACCCAGTACTTC. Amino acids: CASSRGSEVWETQYF.

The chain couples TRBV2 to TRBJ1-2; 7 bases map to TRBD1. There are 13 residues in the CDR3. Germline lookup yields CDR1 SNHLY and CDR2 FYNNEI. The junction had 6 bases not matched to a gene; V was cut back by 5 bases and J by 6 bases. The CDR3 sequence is CASSTGVDNGYTF. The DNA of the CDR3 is TGTGCCAGCAGTACAGGGGTTGATAATGGCTACACCTTC.

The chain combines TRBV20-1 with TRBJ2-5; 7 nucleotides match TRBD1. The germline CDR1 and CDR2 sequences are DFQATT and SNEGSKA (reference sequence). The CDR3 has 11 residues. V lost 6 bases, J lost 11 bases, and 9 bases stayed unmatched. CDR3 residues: CSARTGIGQYF. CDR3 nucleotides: TGCAGTGCCCGGACAGGAATCGGACAGTACTTC.

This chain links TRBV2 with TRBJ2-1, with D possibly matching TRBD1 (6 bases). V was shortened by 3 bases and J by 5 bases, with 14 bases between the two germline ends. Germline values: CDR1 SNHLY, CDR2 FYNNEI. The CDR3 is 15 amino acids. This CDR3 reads CASSETGTSNNEQFF. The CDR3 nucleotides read TGTGCCAGCAGTGAGACCGGGACATCTAACAATGAGCAGTTCTTC.

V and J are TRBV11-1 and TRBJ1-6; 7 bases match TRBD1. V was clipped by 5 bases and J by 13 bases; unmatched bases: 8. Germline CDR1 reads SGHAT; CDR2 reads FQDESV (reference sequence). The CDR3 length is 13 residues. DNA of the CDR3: TGTGCCAGCAGCGGCCTGACAGGGATGCCCCTCCACTTT. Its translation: CASSGLTGMPLHF.

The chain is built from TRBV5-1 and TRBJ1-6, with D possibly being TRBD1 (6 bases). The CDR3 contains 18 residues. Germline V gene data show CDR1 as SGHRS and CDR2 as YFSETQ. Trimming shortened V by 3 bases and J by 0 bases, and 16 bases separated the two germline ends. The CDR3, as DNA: TGCGCCAGCAGCTCTAACGGACAGCAAAGCTCCTATAATTCACCCCTCCACTTT. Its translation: CASSSNGQQSSYNSPLHF.

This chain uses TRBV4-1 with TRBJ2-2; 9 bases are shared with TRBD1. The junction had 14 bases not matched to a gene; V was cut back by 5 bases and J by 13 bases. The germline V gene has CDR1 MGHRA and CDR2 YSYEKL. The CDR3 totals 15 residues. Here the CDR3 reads CASSARTGVVGGLFF. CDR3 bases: TGCGCCAGCAGCGCGCGGACAGGGGTTGTGGGTGGGCTGTTTTTT.

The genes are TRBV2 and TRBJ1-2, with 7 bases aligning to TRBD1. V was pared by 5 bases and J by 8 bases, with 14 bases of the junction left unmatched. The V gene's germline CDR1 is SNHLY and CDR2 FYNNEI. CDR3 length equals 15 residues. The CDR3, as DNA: TGTGCCAGCAGTCTGGGGACAGCAGTAAGGGGGGGCTACACCTTC. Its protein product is CASSLGTAVRGGYTF.

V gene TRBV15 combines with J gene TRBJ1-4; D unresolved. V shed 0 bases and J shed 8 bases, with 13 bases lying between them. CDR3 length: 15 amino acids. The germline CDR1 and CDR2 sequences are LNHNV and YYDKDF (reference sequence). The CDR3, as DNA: TGTGCCACCAGCAGAGATAGGCGGTTCTCCGAAAAACTGTTTTTT. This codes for CATSRDRRFSEKLFF.

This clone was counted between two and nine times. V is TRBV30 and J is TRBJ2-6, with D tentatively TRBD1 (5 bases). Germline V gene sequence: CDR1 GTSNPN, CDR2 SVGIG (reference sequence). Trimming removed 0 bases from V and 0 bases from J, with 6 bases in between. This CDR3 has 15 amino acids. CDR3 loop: CAWSVQGSGANVLTF. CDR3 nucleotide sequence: TGTGCCTGGAGTGTCCAGGGCTCTGGGGCCAACGTCCTGACTTTC.

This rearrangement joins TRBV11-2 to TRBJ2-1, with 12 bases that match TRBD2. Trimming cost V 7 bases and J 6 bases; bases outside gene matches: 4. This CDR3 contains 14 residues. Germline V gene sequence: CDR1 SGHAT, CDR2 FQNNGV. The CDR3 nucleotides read TGTGCCAGCACCCTAGCGGGAGGGCGCAATGAGCAGTTCTTC. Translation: CASTLAGGRNEQFF.

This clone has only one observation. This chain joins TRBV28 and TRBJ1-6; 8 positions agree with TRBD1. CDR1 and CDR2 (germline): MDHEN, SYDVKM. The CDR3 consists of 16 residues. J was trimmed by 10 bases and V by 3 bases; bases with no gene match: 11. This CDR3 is CASSFGTGPSYSPLHF. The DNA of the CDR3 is TGTGCCAGCAGTTTCGGGACAGGTCCCTCCTACTCACCCCTCCACTTT.

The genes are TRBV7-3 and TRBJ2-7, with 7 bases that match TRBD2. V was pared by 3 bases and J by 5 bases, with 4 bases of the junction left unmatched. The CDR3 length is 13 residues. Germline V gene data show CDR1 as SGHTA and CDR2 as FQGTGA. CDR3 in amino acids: CASSFGGFDEQYF. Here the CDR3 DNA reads TGTGCCAGCAGCTTCGGGGGGTTCGACGAGCAGTACTTC. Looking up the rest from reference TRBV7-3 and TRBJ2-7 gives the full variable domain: GAGVSQTPSNKVTEKGKYVELRCDPISGHTALYWYRQSLGQGPEFLIYFQGTGAADDSGLPNDRFFAVRPEGSVSTLKIQRTERGDSAVYLCASSFGGFDEQYFGPGTRLTVT.

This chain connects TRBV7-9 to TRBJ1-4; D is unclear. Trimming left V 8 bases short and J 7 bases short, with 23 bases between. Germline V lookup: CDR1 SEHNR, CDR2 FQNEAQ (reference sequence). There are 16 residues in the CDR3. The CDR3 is CASSPAGSREGEKLFF. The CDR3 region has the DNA TGTGCCAGCTCCCCCGCCGGGTCCCGGGAGGGTGAAAAACTGTTTTTT. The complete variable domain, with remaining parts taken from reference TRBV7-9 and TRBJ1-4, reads DTGVSQNPRHKITKRGQNVTFRCDPISEHNRLYWYRQTLGQGPEFLTYFQNEAQLEKSRLLSDRFSAERPKGSFSTLEIQRTEQGDSAMYLCASSPAGSREGEKLFFGSGTQLSVL.

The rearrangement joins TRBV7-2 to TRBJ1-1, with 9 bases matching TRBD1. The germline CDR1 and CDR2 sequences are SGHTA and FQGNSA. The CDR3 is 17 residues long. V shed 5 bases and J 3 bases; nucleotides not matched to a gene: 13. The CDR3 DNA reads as TGTGCCAGCAGCCTGATCGCCGGGACAGGGTGGGACACTGAAGCTTTCTTT. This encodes CASSLIAGTGWDTEAFF.

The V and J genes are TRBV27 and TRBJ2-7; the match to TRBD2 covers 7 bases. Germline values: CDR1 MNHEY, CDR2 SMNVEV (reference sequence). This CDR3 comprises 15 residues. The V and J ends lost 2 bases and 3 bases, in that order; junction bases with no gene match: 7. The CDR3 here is CASSLRSSGLYEQYF. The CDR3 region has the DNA TGTGCCAGCAGTTTACGGTCTAGCGGCCTCTACGAGCAGTACTTC.